These 19 T cell receptor beta chains were sequenced from one sample in a study of T cells in Graves' hyperthyroidism and ophthalmopathy. RNA transcripts served as the template for amplifying TCR beta CDR3 regions. During a first-round RT-PCR of the TCR CDR3, the HTBI primer set was used. TCRdb analysed the multiplex PCR reads with MiXCR anew, one entry per CDR3 protein. Of over 250,000 distinct CDR3 sequences listed, 25% to 30% are singletons. Sequences were obtained from blood. The receptors derive from a man aged 35 to 55 with Graves' hyperthyroidism that later progressed to Graves' ophthalmopathy.

Here the CDR3 DNA reads TGTGCCAGCAGCACCACTGGTGGAAACACCATATATTTT. Translation: CASSTTGGNTIYF. The rearrangement links TRBV7-2 to TRBJ1-3, with D unclear. The CDR3 runs to 13 residues. Germline CDR1 is SGHTA and CDR2 is FQGNSA. Trimming cost V 5 bases and J 3 bases, with 8 bases left between them.

This clonotype has at least ten counts. V is TRBV28 and J is TRBJ2-4; weak D call: TRBD2 (5 bases). Germline CDR1 and CDR2: MDHEN and SYDVKM. V was cut by 6 bases and J by 1 base, with 10 bases left in between. The CDR3 has 14 residues. CDR3 in amino acids: CASREPGAKNIQYF. DNA for the CDR3: TGTGCCAGCAGAGAACCGGGGGCCAAAAACATTCAGTACTTC.

This clonotype came up many times. This sequence joins TRBV24-1 and TRBJ2-4; 7 nucleotides line up with TRBD2. Germline CDR1 reads KGHDR; CDR2 reads SFDVKD. The CDR3 covers 12 residues. J was trimmed by 6 bases and V by 6 bases; bases with no gene match: 1. CDR3 residues: CATSPGGNIQYF. CDR3 DNA: TGTGCCACCAGTCCGGGGGGAAACATTCAGTACTTC.

The chain has TRBV20-1 and TRBJ2-5, with 10 bases identical to TRBD2. Germline assignment: CDR1 DFQATT and CDR2 SNEGSKA (reference sequence). Losses at the gene ends were 5 bases for V and 4 bases for J; bases not matched to a gene: 19. This CDR3 is built from 18 residues. CDR3 in DNA: TGCAGTGCTTGCCGACTTAGCGGGAGGCTCCCCCCAAGAGAGACCCAGTACTTC. The encoded protein is CSACRLSGRLPPRETQYF.

Ten or more counts support this clonotype. The gene calls are TRBV7-2 and TRBJ1-1; D may be TRBD1 (5 bases). This CDR3 has 14 residues. The germline V and J ends were trimmed by 4 bases and 3 bases, with 12 bases remaining between them. Germline CDR1 and CDR2: SGHTA and FQGNSA. CDR3 residues: CASSSQLGDTEAFF. DNA of the CDR3: TGTGCCAGCAGCTCACAACTAGGGGACACTGAAGCTTTCTTT. The whole variable domain, remainder taken from reference TRBV7-2 and TRBJ1-1, is GAGVSQSPSNKVTEKGKDVELRCDPISGHTALYWYRQSLGQGLEFLIYFQGNSAPDKSGLPSDRFSAERTGGSVSTLTIQRTQQEDSAVYLCASSSQLGDTEAFFGQGTRLTVV.

In its sample, this clonotype was seen many times. The CDR3 loop is CASSWGTENTIYF. CDR3 in DNA: TGTGCCAGCAGTTGGGGGACAGAAAACACCATATATTTT. J is TRBJ1-3 and V is TRBV12-3 or TRBV12-4; 7 nucleotides agree with TRBD1. The CDR3 has 13 amino acids. The V segment lost 4 bases and the J segment 6 bases; nucleotides outside the gene matches: 3.

The genes are TRBV12-3 or TRBV12-4 and TRBJ1-2; no definite D call. This CDR3 region has 13 residues. Trimming pared 3 bases from V and 5 bases from J, leaving 10 bases between. Written as DNA, the CDR3 is TGTGCCAGCAGTTTCCGGACGTCGTATGGCTACACCTTC. Translation: CASSFRTSYGYTF.

This clonotype was detected ten times or more. The chain is built from TRBV19 and TRBJ1-1, with 7 bases aligning to TRBD1. There are 13 residues in the CDR3. Germline V gene lookup returns CDR1 LNHDA and CDR2 SQIVND (reference sequence). Germline trimming cut 3 bases from V and 5 bases from J; bases unmatched to any gene: 3. The CDR3 reads CASSMRGRTEAFF. CDR3 nucleotide sequence: TGTGCCAGTAGTATGAGGGGGCGGACTGAAGCTTTCTTT.

The chain has TRBV24-1 and TRBJ2-4; 7 bases map to TRBD1. Germline V gene lookup returns CDR1 KGHDR and CDR2 SFDVKD. The length of the CDR3 is 14 residues. V shed 4 bases and J 7 bases; nucleotides not matched to a gene: 6. This CDR3 reads CATSETGTANIQYF. The CDR3 nucleotides are TGTGCCACCAGTGAAACCGGGACAGCGAACATTCAGTACTTC.

This clonotype was picked up many times. The rearrangement uses TRBV7-9 and TRBJ2-5; no clear D gene. The germline gives CDR1 SEHNR, CDR2 FQNEAQ (reference sequence). The CDR3 has 11 residues. Trimming took 5 bases from V and 7 from J, leaving 8 bases between them. The CDR3 here is CASSDPGTQYF. In nucleotides, the CDR3 is TGTGCCAGCAGCGATCCCGGGACCCAGTACTTC.

This clonotype was recorded once. V usage is TRBV20-1 and J usage is TRBJ1-1; possible D gene TRBD1, 6 bases. The V and J ends lost 4 bases and 1 base respectively, with 10 bases between them. CDR1 and CDR2 (germline): DFQATT, SNEGSKA (reference sequence). The CDR3 runs 13 residues. The DNA for the CDR3 is TGCAGTGCTAACGGACAGACGAACACTGAAGCTTTCTTT. Its translation: CSANGQTNTEAFF.

This chain links TRBV28 with TRBJ1-6; weak D call: TRBD1 (5 bases). V was shortened by 5 bases and J by 9 bases, with 17 bases between the two germline ends. The germline V gene has CDR1 MDHEN and CDR2 SYDVKM. This CDR3 has 15 amino acids. The DNA of the CDR3 is TGTGCCAGCAGTCCCTTTTTGGCAGGGCTTTCACCCCTCCACTTT. Protein: CASSPFLAGLSPLHF.

This clonotype was detected many times. The gene calls are TRBV7-6 and TRBJ2-7, with D uncertain. Germline CDR1 is SGHVS and CDR2 is FNYEAQ. V lost 4 bases and J 2 bases, leaving 12 bases between the germline ends. This CDR3 comprises 14 residues. CDR3 DNA: TGTGCCAGCAGCTCGCGACCCGGGCCCTACGAGCAGTACTTC. Its translation: CASSSRPGPYEQYF.

This clonotype has at least ten counts. The chain uses TRBV12-3 or TRBV12-4 and TRBJ1-1; TRBD1 matches at 9 bases. The CDR3 covers 15 residues. V trimming: 6 bases; J trimming: 1 base; junction bases outside the gene matches: 6. CDR3 in DNA: TGTGCCAGCAGAGGGACAGGGATGGGGAACACTGAAGCTTTCTTT. Protein sequence: CASRGTGMGNTEAFF.

There are many counts of this clonotype. The chain carries TRBV2 and TRBJ2-7; no clear D. From germline, CDR1 is SNHLY and CDR2 FYNNEI. V gave up 4 bases and J gave up 6 bases, with 10 bases separating them. There are 12 residues in the CDR3. The CDR3 protein is CASSVQAVEQYF. The CDR3 DNA reads TGTGCCAGCAGTGTGCAGGCGGTCGAGCAGTACTTC.

This clonotype has a count of ten or more. The rearrangement uses TRBV2 and TRBJ2-7, with a weak D call TRBD1 (6 bases). The CDR3 loop spans 13 amino acids. The V gene's germline CDR1 is SNHLY and CDR2 FYNNEI. The ends were cut back, 8 bases at V and 3 bases at J, with 14 bases in the middle. The DNA for the CDR3 is TGTGCCAGCCAGGGGCTAGGAATCTACGAGCAGTACTTC. This codes for CASQGLGIYEQYF.

The chain is built from TRBV12-3 or TRBV12-4 and TRBJ2-5; the D call may be TRBD1 or TRBD2 (6 bases each). The CDR3 consists of 15 residues. V lost 2 bases, J lost 4 bases, and 14 bases lay in between. CDR3 residues: CASSLKGDWGETQYF. CDR3 DNA: TGTGCCAGCAGTTTAAAGGGGGACTGGGGAGAGACCCAGTACTTC.

This clonotype was recorded many times. This chain links TRBV18 with TRBJ1-1; 7 positions agree with TRBD1. V was clipped by 6 bases and J by 0 bases; unmatched bases: 7. This CDR3 has 15 residues. Germline V gives CDR1 KGHSH, CDR2 LQKENI. For the CDR3, the DNA is TGTGCCAGCTCTCCCGGGACAGATGTGAACACTGAAGCTTTCTTT. Protein product: CASSPGTDVNTEAFF.

The rearrangement joins TRBV27 to TRBJ2-5, with 8 bases fitting TRBD2. The V gene's germline CDR1 is MNHEY and CDR2 SMNVEV (reference sequence). V was clipped by 6 bases and J by 5 bases; unmatched bases: 14. The CDR3 spans 16 residues. This CDR3 reads CASRPPGGDWGETQYF. CDR3 in DNA: TGTGCCAGCAGGCCCCCGGGAGGGGACTGGGGGGAGACCCAGTACTTC.